This TCR beta chain was identified during a study of beta chain features in type 1 diabetes. Study summary: There were 107,917,701 sorted cells examined across all samples.

Study conclusions and caveats: PCR may have favored shorter templates equally in patients and controls. Insertion counts at VDJ junctions were lower in type 1 diabetes patients, who also showed more deletions there.

The table lists this clone with many counts. Its specificity is unknown. What was sequenced were expressed TCRB transcripts, since all of the isolated RNA had been reverse transcribed. Profiling relied on immunoSEQ multiplex PCR, and the TCRdb table lists in-frame clones only, not all of them. The sample yields about 200,000 clones, approximately 10% seen once. Unmatched junction bases numbered 7, after V lost 5 bases and J lost 9 bases. CDR3 length: 14 amino acids. The germline V gene encodes CDR1 MNHEY and CDR2 SMNVEV (reference sequence). This chain joins TRBV27 and TRBJ2-1; 10 positions agree with TRBD2. The sequenced material came from central memory CD4+ T cells from blood. This TCR was recovered from a man in his late teens or twenties in good health. CDR3 in amino acids: CASSRPGLAFEQFF. In DNA form, the CDR3 reads TGTGCCAGCAGTCGACCGGGACTAGCGTTTGAGCAGTTCTTC.